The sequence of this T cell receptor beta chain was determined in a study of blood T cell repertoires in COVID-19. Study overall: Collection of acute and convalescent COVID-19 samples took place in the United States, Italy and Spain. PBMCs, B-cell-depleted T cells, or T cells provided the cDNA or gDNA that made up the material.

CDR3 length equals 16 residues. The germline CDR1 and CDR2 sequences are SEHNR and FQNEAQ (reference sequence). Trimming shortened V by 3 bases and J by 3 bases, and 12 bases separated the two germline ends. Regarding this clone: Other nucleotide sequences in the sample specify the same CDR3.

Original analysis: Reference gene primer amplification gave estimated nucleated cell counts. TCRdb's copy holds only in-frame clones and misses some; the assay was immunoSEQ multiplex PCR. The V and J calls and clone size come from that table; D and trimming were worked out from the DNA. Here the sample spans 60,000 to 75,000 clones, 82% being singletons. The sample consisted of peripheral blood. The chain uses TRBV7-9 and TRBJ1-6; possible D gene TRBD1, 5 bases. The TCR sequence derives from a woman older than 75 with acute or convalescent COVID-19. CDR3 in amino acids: CASSLGQGFYNSPLHF. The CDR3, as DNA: TGTGCCAGCAGCTTGGGTCAGGGCTTCTATAATTCACCCCTCCACTTT.